The rows below give T cell receptor beta chains drawn from one sample of a study of identical twins. TCRdb fed the 5' RACE reads into MiXCR, producing one record per CDR3 protein. Here the sample spans around 530,000 distinct CDR3 sequences, over 12% being singletons. This same sample was also taken into another study, of yellow fever vaccine responses in identical twins.

The sequenced sample consisted of CD4+ T cells sorted from blood. Receptor source: a woman aged 18 to 35 in good health. Each CDR3 is given without its conserved first and last residue. The order of the fields is V gene, J gene, CDR3 protein.

TRBV2	TRBJ2-1	ASTQRGDSYGEQF
TRBV9	TRBJ2-2	ASSVAGTGGELF
TRBV28	TRBJ2-4	ASSLRESGSLGAKNIQY
TRBV5-1	TRBJ2-1	ASSRGTGLSYNEQF
TRBV11-2	TRBJ2-2	AEGASGGTGELF
TRBV5-1	TRBJ2-6	ASSLALGQGATSGANVLT
TRBV2	TRBJ2-2	ASSAGNTGELF
TRBV5-6	TRBJ1-1	ASSLARPTEAF
TRBV11-2	TRBJ2-5	ASSHPGETQY
TRBV20-1	TRBJ1-2	SARPGQAPGGYGYT
TRBV6-1	TRBJ2-3	ASTVGSTDTQY
TRBV12-3/TRBV12-4	TRBJ1-3	ASTPGRRNTIY
TRBV20-1	TRBJ2-5	SARGGWLKSETQY
TRBV27	TRBJ2-3	ASTQLGTGYGDTQY
TRBV5-1	TRBJ2-1	ASSLEGGNSYNEQF
TRBV19	TRBJ2-2	ASSSDRPVGTGELF
TRBV5-1	TRBJ2-3	ASSLERFTDTQY
TRBV5-1	TRBJ2-5	ASSLAWGRQETQY
TRBV24-1	TRBJ1-5	ATSEAGGRHQPQH
TRBV10-3	TRBJ2-3	AISESPSGTTDTQY
TRBV24-1	TRBJ2-3	ATSDLPSSTDTQY
TRBV19	TRBJ2-3	ATGGRASTDTQY
TRBV28	TRBJ1-1	ASTGPFRLGNTEAF
TRBV12-3/TRBV12-4	TRBJ1-2	ASSLYGYT
TRBV6-6	TRBJ2-1	ASSYFGVEQF
TRBV19	TRBJ2-1	ASSPRGTLAGARYNEQF
TRBV11-2	TRBJ2-1	ASSLMWQAGNEQF
TRBV7-2	TRBJ1-6	ASSQPYSISPLH
TRBV19	TRBJ2-7	ASSMVLAGGNEQY